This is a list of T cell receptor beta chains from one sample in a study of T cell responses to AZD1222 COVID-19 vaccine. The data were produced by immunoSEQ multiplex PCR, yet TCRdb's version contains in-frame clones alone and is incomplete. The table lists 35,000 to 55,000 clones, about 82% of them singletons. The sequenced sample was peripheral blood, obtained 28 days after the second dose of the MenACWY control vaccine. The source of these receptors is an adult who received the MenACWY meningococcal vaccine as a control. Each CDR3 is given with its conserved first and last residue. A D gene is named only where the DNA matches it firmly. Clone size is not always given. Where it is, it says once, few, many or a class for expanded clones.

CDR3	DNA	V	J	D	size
CASSPPPGPSGQADTQYF	TGCGCCAGCAGCCCTCCACCAGGCCCTAGCGGGCAGGCAGATACGCAGTATTTT	TRBV4-1	TRBJ2-3	TRBD2	-
CASSSDTEKLFF	TGTGCCAGCAGTTCTGACACTGAAAAACTGTTTTTT	TRBV6-5	TRBJ1-4	-	-
CASSTPQGKLFF	TGTGCCAGCAGCACACCACAGGGCAAACTGTTTTTT	TRBV28	TRBJ1-4	-	-
CASSVDSGVRGEQYF	TGTGCCAGCAGCGTAGATAGCGGGGTCCGGGGCGAGCAGTACTTC	TRBV9	TRBJ2-7	TRBD2	few
CASSVEGTRASGANVLTF	TGTGCCAGCAGCGTAGAAGGGACTAGGGCCTCTGGGGCCAACGTCCTGACTTTC	TRBV9	TRBJ2-6	TRBD2	-
CAICPRMNTEAFF	TGTGCCATCTGCCCGAGAATGAACACTGAAGCTTTCTTT	TRBV6-6	TRBJ1-1	-	-
CAICRGNSPLHF	TGTGCCATTTGCAGGGGAAATTCACCCCTCCACTTT	TRBV6-5	TRBJ1-6	-	-
CASTLGGAAEAFF	TGTGCCAGCACCCTGGGGGGGGCTGCTGAAGCTTTCTTT	TRBV12-3/TRBV12-4	TRBJ1-1	-	-
CASSLSGRNTGETQYF	TGCGCCAGCAGCTTGTCGGGCCGGAACACGGGGGAGACCCAGTACTTC	TRBV5-1	TRBJ2-5	-	-
CASWGLAGGISTDTQYF	TGTGCCAGCTGGGGACTAGCGGGGGGAATAAGCACAGATACGCAGTATTTT	TRBV27	TRBJ2-3	TRBD2	-
CASSPGDSPLHF	TGCGCCAGCAGTCCCGGGGATTCACCCCTCCACTTT	TRBV10-1	TRBJ1-6	-	-
CAISDPTKGNTIYF	TGTGCCATCAGTGACCCGACGAAGGGAAACACCATATATTTT	TRBV10-3	TRBJ1-3	-	-
CASSIRQGRVTEAFF	TGTGCCAGCAGCATCCGACAGGGACGGGTCACTGAAGCTTTCTTT	TRBV7-9	TRBJ1-1	TRBD1	-
CASSLDGTSYNEQFF	TGCGCCAGCAGCTTGGACGGGACTTCCTACAATGAGCAGTTCTTC	TRBV5-1	TRBJ2-1	-	-
CASSANLFSSGYTDTQYF	TGTGCCAGCAGTGCAAACCTCTTTTCGTCGGGCTACACAGATACGCAGTATTTT	TRBV6-1	TRBJ2-3	-	once
CASSLSGGRNSQETQYF	TGTGCCAGCAGCCTATCGGGGGGCCGTAACTCCCAAGAGACCCAGTACTTC	TRBV9	TRBJ2-5	-	-
CASSPGLAGGDEQFF	TGTGCCAGCTCTCCAGGGCTAGCGGGAGGGGATGAGCAGTTCTTC	TRBV6-6	TRBJ2-1	TRBD2	-
CASTDRTPAATEAFF	TGTGCCAGCACCGACAGGACTCCTGCGGCCACTGAAGCTTTCTTT	TRBV6-5	TRBJ1-1	-	-
CASSYSGPAGGSPLHF	TGTGCCAGCAGTTACTCGGGCCCAGCCGGTGGTTCACCCCTCCACTTT	TRBV6-5	TRBJ1-6	-	-
CASSPRGRGGNQPQHF	TGTGCCAGCAGTCCCCGGGGGCGCGGAGGCAATCAGCCCCAGCATTTT	TRBV28	TRBJ1-5	-	-
CASSQEQGVSYGGYTF	TGCGCCAGCAGCCAAGAACAGGGGGTGAGCTATGGTGGCTACACCTTC	TRBV4-1	TRBJ1-2	TRBD1	-
CASSRGGATEAFF	TGTGCCAGCAGCAGAGGGGGGGCCACTGAAGCTTTCTTT	TRBV7-6	TRBJ1-1	-	-
CASRAGGAINIGSPLHF	TGTGCCAGCAGAGCGGGGGGGGCTATAAACATTGGTTCACCCCTCCACTTT	TRBV28	TRBJ1-6	-	-
CASSLGQVLNSYTF	TGTGCCAGCAGCTTGGGACAGGTCCTTAATAGCTACACCTTC	TRBV5-6	TRBJ1-2	-	-
CSASMSGGNGYTF	TGCAGTGCTAGTATGTCAGGGGGCAATGGCTACACCTTC	TRBV20-1	TRBJ1-2	TRBD1	-
CASSLSQSNYGYTF	TGTGCCAGCAGCTTGAGCCAGTCCAACTATGGCTACACCTTC	TRBV5-4	TRBJ1-2	-	-
CASSEAGTRSQHF	TGTGCCAGCAGTGAAGCCGGGACCCGGTCCCAGCATTTT	TRBV6-1	TRBJ1-5	-	-
CASRPTGGGKNIQYF	TGTGCCAGTAGGCCTACAGGGGGAGGCAAAAACATTCAGTACTTC	TRBV19	TRBJ2-4	TRBD1	-
CASSPQTSYEQYF	TGTGCCAGCTCACCTCAGACAAGCTACGAGCAGTACTTC	TRBV18	TRBJ2-7	-	few
CASSAIQGAGETQYF	TGTGCCAGTAGTGCAATTCAGGGGGCTGGGGAGACCCAGTACTTC	TRBV19	TRBJ2-5	TRBD1	-
CASSPQRALSTDTQYF	TGTGCCAGCAGCCCTCAGCGGGCATTAAGCACAGATACGCAGTATTTT	TRBV14	TRBJ2-3	-	-
CASSQENANSPLHF	TGCGCCAGCAGCCAAGAGAACGCAAATTCACCCCTCCACTTT	TRBV4-1	TRBJ1-6	-	-
CSVEVLIISTGGRETQYF	TGCAGCGTTGAAGTTCTTATAATTTCGACAGGGGGCCGGGAGACCCAGTACTTC	TRBV29-1	TRBJ2-5	TRBD1	-
CASSLSGTGLGEQFF	TGTGCCAGCTCATTATCCGGGACAGGGTTAGGTGAGCAGTTCTTC	TRBV18	TRBJ2-1	TRBD1	once
CASNSRGDYGYTF	TGTGCCAGCAACTCCCGCGGCGATTATGGCTACACCTTC	TRBV19	TRBJ1-2	-	-
CASSPLRVNTEAFF	TGTGCCAGCAGTCCCCTCAGAGTGAACACTGAAGCTTTCTTT	TRBV27	TRBJ1-1	-	-
CASSDTGRYMNTEAFF	TGTGCCAGTAGTGACACGGGACGCTATATGAACACTGAAGCTTTCTTT	TRBV19	TRBJ1-1	-	-
CSAYQETQYF	TGCAGTGCTTACCAAGAGACCCAGTACTTC	TRBV20-1	TRBJ2-5	-	-